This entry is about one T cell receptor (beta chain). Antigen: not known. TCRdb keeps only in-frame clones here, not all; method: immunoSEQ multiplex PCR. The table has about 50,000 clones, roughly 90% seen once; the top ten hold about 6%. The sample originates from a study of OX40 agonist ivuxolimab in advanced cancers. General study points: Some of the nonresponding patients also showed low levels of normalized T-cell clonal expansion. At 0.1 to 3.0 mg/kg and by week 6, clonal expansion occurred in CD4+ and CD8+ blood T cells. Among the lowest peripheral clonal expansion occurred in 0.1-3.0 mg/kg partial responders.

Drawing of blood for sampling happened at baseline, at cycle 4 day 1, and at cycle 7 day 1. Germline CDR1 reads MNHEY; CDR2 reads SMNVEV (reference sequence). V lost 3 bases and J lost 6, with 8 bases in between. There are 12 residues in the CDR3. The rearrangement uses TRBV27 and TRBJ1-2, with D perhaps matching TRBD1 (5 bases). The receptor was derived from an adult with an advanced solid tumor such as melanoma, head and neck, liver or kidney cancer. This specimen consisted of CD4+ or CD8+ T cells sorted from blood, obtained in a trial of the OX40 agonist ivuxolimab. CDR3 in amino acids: CASSFGTDGYTF. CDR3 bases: TGTGCCAGCAGTTTCGGGACTGATGGCTACACCTTC.